The 30 T cell receptor beta chains below all came from one sample that was sequenced in a study of human T cells and chemical hapten exposure. Time point specified: patch test 1, 2 weeks after DPC sensitization. The treatment was: therapeutic diphenylcyclopropenone sensitization with weekly scalp DPC. Each CDR3 protein is one row after TCRdb ran MiXCR on the RACE reads. The table records more than 150,000 distinct CDR3 sequences, around 15% of them present only once. The starting material was whole blood, obtained in connection with sensitization to the hapten diphenylcyclopropenone (DPC). All receptors derive from a woman in her 30s with alopecia areata. Some clones in this sample may be carry-over from other donors' samples.

This clonotype was counted only a few times. The chain employs TRBV28 and TRBJ1-1; 8 positions match TRBD1. The V gene end was trimmed by 8 bases and the J gene end by 4 bases; junction bases not matched to a gene: 9. This CDR3 comprises 14 residues. Germline assignment: CDR1 MDHEN and CDR2 SYDVKM. Written as DNA, the CDR3 is TGTGCCAGCGACTCCCCAGGGGGCTTCACTGAAGCTTTCTTT. Translated: CASDSPGGFTEAFF.

A few counts support this clonotype. The V and J genes are TRBV18 and TRBJ2-7, with 8 bases aligning to TRBD1. The CDR3 extends over 13 amino acids. With V trimmed by 3 bases and J by 6 bases, 4 bases remained unmatched. Germline V gene lookup returns CDR1 KGHSH and CDR2 LQKENI. This chain's CDR3 is CASSPQGAGEQYF. Written as DNA, the CDR3 is TGTGCCAGCTCACCCCAGGGGGCGGGCGAGCAGTACTTC.

This sequence joins TRBV28 and TRBJ2-5; D uncertain. Looked up from germline, CDR1 is MDHEN and CDR2 is SYDVKM. The CDR3 has 12 residues. Trimming removed 7 bases from V and 5 bases from J, with 11 bases in between. CDR3 coding DNA: TGTGCCAGCAAGGGTCCTTGGGAGACCCAGTACTTC. It codes for CASKGPWETQYF.

The V and J genes are TRBV12-3 or TRBV12-4 and TRBJ2-1; D not resolved. The CDR3 length is 13 residues. Trimming removed 8 bases at V and 0 bases at J, with 8 bases between. CDR3: CASQVPSYNEQFF. The CDR3 DNA sequence: TGTGCCAGCCAGGTTCCCTCCTACAATGAGCAGTTCTTC.

The chain recombines TRBV29-1 with TRBJ2-2; D uncertain. CDR1 is SQVTM and CDR2 is ANQGSEA in the germline V gene. V was pared by 6 bases and J by 11 bases, with 16 bases between. This CDR3 has 12 amino acids. CDR3 DNA sequence: TGCAGCGTAAAGCCCCCGGGCGGAGAGCTGTTTTTT. Translated: CSVKPPGGELFF.

The V and J genes are TRBV29-1 and TRBJ1-1; 7 nucleotides match TRBD1. From germline, CDR1 is SQVTM and CDR2 ANQGSEA. J was trimmed by 0 bases and V by 5 bases; bases with no gene match: 0. The CDR3 contains 12 residues. The chain's CDR3 is CSVTGVNTEAFF. The CDR3 DNA is TGCAGCGTTACAGGGGTGAACACTGAAGCTTTCTTT.

There are a few counts of this clonotype. The V and J genes are TRBV4-2 and TRBJ2-1; D gene unclear. This CDR3 contains 15 residues. The V end lost 0 bases, the J end lost 0 bases, and 6 bases lay between the germline ends. Germline V gives CDR1 LGHNA, CDR2 YNFKEQ. The CDR3 here is CASSQELRSYNEQFF. In DNA, the CDR3 is TGTGCCAGCAGCCAAGAACTCCGCTCCTACAATGAGCAGTTCTTC.

This clonotype was recorded a few times. The genes are TRBV7-9 and TRBJ1-1, with D unclear. The germline V and J ends were trimmed by 3 bases and 1 base, with 9 bases remaining between them. This CDR3 contains 14 residues. The germline gives CDR1 SEHNR, CDR2 FQNEAQ (reference sequence). The CDR3 protein is CASSLLAENTEAFF. CDR3 coding DNA: TGTGCCAGCAGCTTGCTTGCGGAGAACACTGAAGCTTTCTTT.

This clonotype was picked up a small number of times. The J gene is TRBJ2-1, the V gene TRBV6-9, with D hard to call. CDR1 and CDR2 (germline): MNHGY, SVAAGI. CDR3 size: 16 residues. Trimming shortened V by 5 bases and J by 0 bases, and 14 bases separated the two germline ends. The CDR3 bases are TGTGCCAGCAGTCACAACAGCTTCAGCTCCTACAATGAGCAGTTCTTC. Its protein product is CASSHNSFSSYNEQFF.

This clonotype was seen a handful of times. The chain has TRBV7-9 and TRBJ2-3, with TRBD2 matching 11 bases. Trimming at V came to 4 bases and at J to 3 bases, leaving 15 bases not matched to a gene. The CDR3 is 19 amino acids. Germline values: CDR1 SEHNR, CDR2 FQNEAQ (reference sequence). CDR3 protein: CASSSTDSGGAGLTDTQYF. The CDR3 DNA is TGTGCCAGCAGCTCGACCGATAGCGGGGGGGCTGGATTGACAGATACGCAGTATTTT. The full variable domain, its missing parts supplied by reference TRBV7-9 and TRBJ2-3, is DTGVSQNPRHKITKRGQNVTFRCDPISEHNRLYWYRQTLGQGPEFLTYFQNEAQLEKSRLLSDRFSAERPKGSFSTLEIQRTEQGDSAMYLCASSSTDSGGAGLTDTQYFGPGTRLTVL.

This sequence joins TRBV3-1 and TRBJ2-4; D remains unclear. Germline V gene data show CDR1 as LGHDT and CDR2 as YNNKEL (reference sequence). This CDR3 has 13 amino acids. Trimming took off 1 base at V and 8 bases at J, with 9 bases between the two ends. The CDR3 DNA sequence: TGTGCCAGCAGCCAAGCAGGTGAAGACATTCAGTACTTC. Protein sequence: CASSQAGEDIQYF.

This clonotype has just a few counts. The chain carries TRBV9 and TRBJ2-4; 10 nucleotides match TRBD2. The CDR3 sequence is 14 residues long. Germline loops: CDR1 SGDLS, CDR2 YYNGEE. J was trimmed by 9 bases and V by 4 bases; bases with no gene match: 7. As DNA, the CDR3 is TGTGCCAGCAGCCCTAGCGGGAGATCCGGCATTCAGTACTTC. It translates to CASSPSGRSGIQYF.

The table lists this clonotype with a few counts. This chain links TRBV20-1 with TRBJ1-5; TRBD1 agrees at 7 bases. The J segment lost 2 bases and the V segment lost 1 base, leaving 5 bases of the junction unmatched. The CDR3 spans 15 residues. Germline V gene data show CDR1 as DFQATT and CDR2 as SNEGSKA (reference sequence). The DNA of the CDR3 is TGCAGTGCTAGAGCGTCTACAGGGGGCAATCAGCCCCAGCATTTT. Protein sequence: CSARASTGGNQPQHF.

This clonotype was detected only a few times. V usage is TRBV10-3 and J usage is TRBJ1-1, with TRBD1 matching over 8 bases. The ends lost 7 bases at V and 4 bases at J; junction bases unmatched: 5. The CDR3 has 13 residues. Germline assignment: CDR1 ENHRY and CDR2 SYGVKD. The CDR3, as DNA: TGTGCCATCACCCAAGACAGGGGCACTGAAGCTTTCTTT. Translation: CAITQDRGTEAFF.

This clonotype was picked up a small number of times. The V gene is TRBV5-5, the J gene TRBJ1-6; D possibly corresponds to TRBD1 (5 bases). The germline V gene has CDR1 SGHKS and CDR2 YYEKEE (reference sequence). V was cut by 0 bases and J by 8 bases, with 12 bases left in between. The CDR3 covers 15 residues. The CDR3 here is CASSLGEGPHSPLHF. DNA for the CDR3: TGTGCCAGCAGCTTGGGGGAGGGACCCCATTCACCCCTCCACTTT.

There are a few counts of this clonotype. The gene calls are TRBV6-2 or TRBV6-3 and TRBJ1-2; D call uncertain. V was shortened by 5 bases and J by 8 bases, with 18 bases between the two germline ends. Germline assignment: CDR1 MNHEY and CDR2 SVGEGT. This CDR3 region has 14 residues. Here the CDR3 reads CASSVEPGPRGYTF. The CDR3 DNA is TGTGCCAGCAGTGTGGAACCGGGCCCCCGAGGCTACACCTTC.

V usage is TRBV12-3 or TRBV12-4 and J usage is TRBJ2-3; D may be TRBD1 (6 bases). This CDR3 spans 15 amino acids. V was pared by 3 bases and J by 3 bases, with 13 bases between. The CDR3 coding sequence is TGTGCCAGCAGTTTGCGTCAGGGGTATACAGATACGCAGTATTTT. This codes for CASSLRQGYTDTQYF.

V gene TRBV6-2 or TRBV6-3 combines with J gene TRBJ2-3; tentative D call: TRBD2 (6 bases). CDR1 and CDR2 from the germline V gene are MNHEY and SVGEGT. CDR3 size: 14 residues. V was shortened by 6 bases and J by 2 bases, with 12 bases between the two germline ends. The CDR3 spells CASSAWDFTDTQYF. CDR3 bases: TGTGCCAGCAGCGCGTGGGACTTCACAGATACGCAGTATTTT.

This clonotype was recorded at least ten times. The rearrangement joins TRBV28 to TRBJ2-1; D unclear. Germline assignment: CDR1 MDHEN and CDR2 SYDVKM. The CDR3 is 13 residues long. V was clipped by 6 bases and J by 2 bases, with 8 bases between them. CDR3 protein: CASSRDPYNEQFF. CDR3 sequence (DNA): TGTGCCAGCAGCCGCGACCCCTACAATGAGCAGTTCTTC.

This clonotype was counted a few times. The V and J genes are TRBV10-3 and TRBJ2-2, with a tentative D call TRBD1 (5 bases). Trimming removed 4 bases at V and 4 bases at J, with 25 bases between. Germline V lookup: CDR1 ENHRY, CDR2 SYGVKD. The CDR3 consists of 19 residues. The CDR3 nucleotides read TGTGCCATCAGTGTACGGCCCCTCCTACAGGCCAGGGCCACCGGGGAGCTGTTTTTT. Amino acids: CAISVRPLLQARATGELFF.

The sample holds a few counts of this clonotype. The V gene is TRBV4-2, the J gene TRBJ2-7; D may be TRBD2 (5 bases). Germline V lookup: CDR1 LGHNA, CDR2 YNFKEQ. The CDR3 loop spans 15 amino acids. V lost 0 bases and J 4 bases, leaving 13 bases between the germline ends. The CDR3 protein is CASSQEKGGGYEQYF. Written as DNA, the CDR3 is TGTGCCAGCAGCCAAGAGAAAGGAGGCGGTTACGAGCAGTACTTC.

This clonotype was seen only a few times. CDR3 region: CASRRGRWYF. The DNA for the CDR3 is TGTGCCAGCCGTCGAGGCAGGTGGTACTTC. This sequence joins TRBV2 and TRBJ2-7, with unresolved D. Trimming left V 8 bases short and J 12 bases short, with 14 bases between. Germline lookup yields CDR1 SNHLY and CDR2 FYNNEI. This CDR3 is 10 amino acids long. The entire variable domain, with the rest obtained from reference TRBV2 and TRBJ2-7, is as follows: EPEVTQTPSHQVTQMGQEVILRCVPISNHLYFYWYRQILGQKVEFLVSFYNNEISEKSEIFDDQFSVERPDGSNFTLKIRSTKLEDSAMYFCASRRGRWYFGPGTRLTVT.

This clonotype has only a few counts. The V gene is TRBV7-2, the J gene TRBJ1-6; D gene unclear. Looked up from germline, CDR1 is SGHTA and CDR2 is FQGNSA. V lost 6 bases and J 5 bases, leaving 14 bases between the germline ends. The CDR3 length is 15 residues. CDR3 region: CASSSGSGNNSPLHF. DNA for the CDR3: TGTGCCAGCAGTTCAGGTTCCGGGAATAATTCACCCCTCCACTTT.

V and J are TRBV13 and TRBJ1-1; D call uncertain. The CDR3 spans 15 residues. Per the germline V gene, CDR1 is PRHDT and CDR2 is FYEKMQ (reference sequence). The germline V and J ends were trimmed by 3 bases and 3 bases, with 14 bases remaining between them. The CDR3 here is CASSFWTAGDTEAFF. CDR3 DNA: TGTGCCAGCAGCTTCTGGACGGCGGGAGACACTGAAGCTTTCTTT. Full variable domain (remainder filled in from reference TRBV13 and TRBJ1-1): AAGVIQSPRHLIKEKRETATLKCYPIPRHDTVYWYQQGPGQDPQFLISFYEKMQSDKGSIPDRFSAQQFSDYHSELNMSSLELGDSALYFCASSFWTAGDTEAFFGQGTRLTVV.

This clonotype appeared a few times. V and J are TRBV20-1 and TRBJ2-1, with D possibly being TRBD2 (5 bases). Trimming stripped 5 bases from V and 1 base from J, with 15 bases between. The CDR3 spans 15 residues. From germline, CDR1 is DFQATT and CDR2 SNEGSKA (reference sequence). The CDR3 loop is CSAEIFGSSYNEQFF. The CDR3 DNA follows: TGCAGTGCTGAAATTTTTGGGAGTTCCTACAATGAGCAGTTCTTC.

This clonotype has only a few counts. This chain connects TRBV12-3 or TRBV12-4 to TRBJ2-2; 10 bases match TRBD1. The CDR3 length is 16 residues. V was pared by 9 bases and J by 3 bases, with 10 bases of the junction left unmatched. The CDR3, as DNA: TGTGCCAGTAGGAAACCCGGGACAGGGGACACCGGGGAGCTGTTTTTT. Translating gives CASRKPGTGDTGELFF.

This clonotype has at least ten counts. The gene calls are TRBV7-2 and TRBJ2-7; D not certain. Germline V gene data show CDR1 as SGHTA and CDR2 as FQGNSA. Trimming took off 1 base at V and 0 bases at J, with 7 bases between the two ends. The CDR3 spans 14 residues. The CDR3 reads CASSLDPNSYEQYF. The CDR3 region has the DNA TGTGCCAGCAGCTTAGACCCTAACTCCTACGAGCAGTACTTC. The variable domain in full, completed from reference TRBV7-2 and TRBJ2-7, reads GAGVSQSPSNKVTEKGKDVELRCDPISGHTALYWYRQSLGQGLEFLIYFQGNSAPDKSGLPSDRFSAERTGGSVSTLTIQRTQQEDSAVYLCASSLDPNSYEQYFGPGTRLTVT.

This clonotype has more than one count but fewer than ten. The gene calls are TRBV18 and TRBJ2-2; 9 positions match TRBD2. V lost 2 bases and J lost 2; bases outside the gene matches: 3. Germline CDR1 KGHSH, CDR2 LQKENI. The CDR3 is 16 residues long. CDR3 nucleotides: TGTGCCAGCTCACCAGGGACTAGCTTTAACACCGGGGAGCTGTTTTTT. Amino acid sequence: CASSPGTSFNTGELFF.

The chain couples TRBV7-9 to TRBJ2-3; TRBD2 aligns across 11 bases. Looked up from germline, CDR1 is SEHNR and CDR2 is FQNEAQ (reference sequence). The V segment lost 5 bases and the J segment 6 bases; nucleotides outside the gene matches: 13. The CDR3 extends over 17 amino acids. The CDR3 bases are TGTGCCAGCAGCCAGGGCGAAACTAGCGGGAGATCGGATACGCAGTATTTT. Translating gives CASSQGETSGRSDTQYF.

This clonotype was seen only a few times. The rearrangement joins TRBV7-3 to TRBJ2-5; D tentatively fits TRBD1 or TRBD2 (5 bases each). V was cut by 3 bases and J by 5 bases, with 16 bases left in between. Per the germline V gene, CDR1 is SGHTA and CDR2 is FQGTGA. This CDR3 is built from 15 residues. CDR3: CASSFVGTELETQYF. The DNA of the CDR3 is TGTGCCAGCAGCTTTGTAGGGACGGAATTGGAGACCCAGTACTTC.